The T cell receptor (beta chain) described here comes from a study of PD-1 blockade in classical Hodgkin lymphoma. The CDR3 consists of 11 residues. Trimming took 4 bases from V and 1 from J, leaving 4 bases between them. Germline V CDR1 and CDR2: DFQATT, SNEGSKA (reference sequence). Study outcomes and limitations: CD4+ TCR diversity climbed significantly by C4D1, unlike CD8+ TCR diversity. The study found complete responders had baseline diversity similar to newly diagnosed patients. Compared with healthy donors, newly diagnosed patients reportedly showed lower baseline TCR diversity.

This clone has only a few counts. Antigen specificity is unknown. Every one of the patients relapsed after autologous stem cell transplantation (brentuximab vedotin exposure was variable). Only in-frame clones appear in the TCRdb table, and some are missing; sequencing was by immunoSEQ multiplex PCR. Among approximately 13,000 clones listed, 70% to 85% were seen once. The clonotype comes from a human donor with classical Hodgkin lymphoma. The sample here was peripheral blood mononuclear cells (PBMCs), taken at baseline. The V and J genes are TRBV20-1 and TRBJ1-1; no firm D call. CDR3 sequence reads: CSANGNTEAFF. The CDR3 DNA follows: TGCAGTGCTAACGGGAACACTGAAGCTTTCTTT.